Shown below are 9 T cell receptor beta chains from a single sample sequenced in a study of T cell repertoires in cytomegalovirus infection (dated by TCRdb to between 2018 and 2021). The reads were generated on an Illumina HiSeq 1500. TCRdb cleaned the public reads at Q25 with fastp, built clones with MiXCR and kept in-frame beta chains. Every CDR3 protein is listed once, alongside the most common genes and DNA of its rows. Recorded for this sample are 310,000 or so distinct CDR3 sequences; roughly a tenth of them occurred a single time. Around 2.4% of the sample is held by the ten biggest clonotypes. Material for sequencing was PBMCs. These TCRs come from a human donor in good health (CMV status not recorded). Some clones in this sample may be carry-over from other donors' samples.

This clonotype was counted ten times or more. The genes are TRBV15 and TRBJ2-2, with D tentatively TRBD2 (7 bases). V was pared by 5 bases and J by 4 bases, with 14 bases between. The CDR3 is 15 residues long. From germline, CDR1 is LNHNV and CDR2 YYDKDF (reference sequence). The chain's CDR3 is CATSAAGHLTGELFF. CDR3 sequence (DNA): TGTGCCACCAGCGCAGCGGGACACCTCACCGGGGAGCTGTTTTTT.

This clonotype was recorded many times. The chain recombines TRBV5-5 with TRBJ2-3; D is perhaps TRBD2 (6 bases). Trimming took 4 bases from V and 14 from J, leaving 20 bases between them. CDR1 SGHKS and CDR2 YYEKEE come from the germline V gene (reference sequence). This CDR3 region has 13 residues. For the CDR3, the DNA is TGTGCCAGCAGCAGCCGGGACTCCCCTATTTGGTATTTT. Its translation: CASSSRDSPIWYF.

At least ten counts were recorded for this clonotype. The CDR3 nucleotides are TGTGCCAGCAGTGACTTAGCGGGGAACACCGGGGAGCTGTTTTTT. Translated: CASSDLAGNTGELFF. The V and J genes are TRBV6-4 and TRBJ2-2; 7 bases match TRBD2. V lost 1 base, J lost 1 base, and 0 bases stayed unmatched. This CDR3 has 15 amino acids. Germline CDR1 MRHNA, CDR2 SNTAGT.

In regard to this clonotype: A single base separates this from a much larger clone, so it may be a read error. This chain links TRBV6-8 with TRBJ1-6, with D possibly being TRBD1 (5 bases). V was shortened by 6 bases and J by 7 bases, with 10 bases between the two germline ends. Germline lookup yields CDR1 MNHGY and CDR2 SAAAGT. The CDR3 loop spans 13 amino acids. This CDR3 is CASRPQGNSPLHF. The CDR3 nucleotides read TGTGCCAGCAGGCCCCAGGGCAATTCACCCCTCCACTTT.

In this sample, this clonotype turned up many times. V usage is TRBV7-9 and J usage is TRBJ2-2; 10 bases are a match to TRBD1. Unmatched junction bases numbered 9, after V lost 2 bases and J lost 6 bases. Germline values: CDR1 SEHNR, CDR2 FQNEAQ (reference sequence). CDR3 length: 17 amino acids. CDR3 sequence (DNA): TGTGCCAGCAGCTTAACTCCGGGACAGGGGTCATCCGGGGAGCTGTTTTTT. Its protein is CASSLTPGQGSSGELFF.

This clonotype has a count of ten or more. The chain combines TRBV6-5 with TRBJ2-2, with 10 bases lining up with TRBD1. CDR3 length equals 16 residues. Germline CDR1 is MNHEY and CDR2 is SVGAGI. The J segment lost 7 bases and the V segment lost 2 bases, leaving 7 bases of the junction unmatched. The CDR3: CASSYTTGGLDGELFF. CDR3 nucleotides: TGTGCCAGCAGTTACACGACAGGGGGCTTGGACGGGGAGCTGTTTTTT.

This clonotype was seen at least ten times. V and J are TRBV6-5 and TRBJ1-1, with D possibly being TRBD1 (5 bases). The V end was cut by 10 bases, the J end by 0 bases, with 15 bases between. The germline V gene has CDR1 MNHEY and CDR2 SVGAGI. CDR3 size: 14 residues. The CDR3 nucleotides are TGTGCCACCCTGCCCGGGGGGGTGAACACTGAAGCTTTCTTT. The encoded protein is CATLPGGVNTEAFF.

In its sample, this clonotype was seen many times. CDR3 DNA sequence: TGTGCCAGCAGCCAGATGAGCGGGGGGCAGACAGATACGCAGTATTTT. Its protein product is CASSQMSGGQTDTQYF. This chain uses TRBV3-1 with TRBJ2-3; 9 bases match TRBD2. V dropped 3 bases and J dropped 3; count of bases not matched to a gene: 7. This CDR3 is built from 16 residues. CDR1 LGHDT and CDR2 YNNKEL come from the germline V gene (reference sequence).

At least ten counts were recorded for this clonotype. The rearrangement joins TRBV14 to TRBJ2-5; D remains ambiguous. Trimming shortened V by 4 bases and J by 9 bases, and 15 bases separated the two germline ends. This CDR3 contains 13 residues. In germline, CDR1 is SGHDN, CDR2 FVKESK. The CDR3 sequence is CASSRRREVSQYF. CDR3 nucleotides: TGTGCCAGCAGCCGGCGACGAGAGGTGTCCCAGTACTTC.